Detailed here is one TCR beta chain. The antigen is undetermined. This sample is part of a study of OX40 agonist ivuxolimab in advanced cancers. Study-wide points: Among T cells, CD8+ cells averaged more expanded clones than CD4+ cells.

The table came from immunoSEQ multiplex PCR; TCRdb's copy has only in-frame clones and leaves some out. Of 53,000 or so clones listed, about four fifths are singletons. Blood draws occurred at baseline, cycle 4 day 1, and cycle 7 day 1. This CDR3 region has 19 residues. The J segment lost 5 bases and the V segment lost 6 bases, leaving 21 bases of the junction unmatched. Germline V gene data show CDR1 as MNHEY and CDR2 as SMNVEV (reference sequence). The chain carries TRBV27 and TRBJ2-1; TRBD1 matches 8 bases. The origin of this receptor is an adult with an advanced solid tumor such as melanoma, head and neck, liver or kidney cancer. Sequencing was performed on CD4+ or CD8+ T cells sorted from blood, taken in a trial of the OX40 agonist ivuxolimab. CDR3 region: CASSEPPGGVGRINNEQFF. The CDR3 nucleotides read TGTGCCAGCAGCGAACCTCCAGGGGGCGTCGGGCGAATTAACAATGAGCAGTTCTTC.